This is a list of T cell receptor beta chains from one sample in a study of OX40 agonist ivuxolimab in advanced cancers. The data were produced by immunoSEQ multiplex PCR, yet TCRdb's version contains in-frame clones alone and is incomplete. Of around 41,000 clones detected, around 88% appear once; the ten largest clones hold roughly 0.53%. The sequences come from CD4+ or CD8+ T cells sorted from blood, collected in a trial of the OX40 agonist ivuxolimab. The receptors originated from an adult with an advanced solid tumor such as melanoma, head and neck, liver or kidney cancer. The CDR3 runs from the conserved cysteine through the conserved F or W. D genes are given only for firm matches. Size is stated for part of the rows, as once, few or many counts, or as a class when the clone is expanded.

j_call clone_size d_call v_call cdr3_aa cdr3_nt
TRBJ2-3 once - TRBV14 CASSPIRFWADTQYF TGTGCCAGCAGCCCGATCCGTTTCTGGGCAGATACGCAGTATTTT
TRBJ1-4 - - TRBV5-4 CASSRGGPLEKLFF TGTGCCAGCAGCCGTGGCGGGCCTCTAGAAAAACTGTTTTTT
TRBJ1-1 few TRBD1 TRBV5-5 CASSLWDRGRRYPGTEAFF TGTGCCAGCAGCTTGTGGGACAGGGGCCGACGATACCCAGGCACTGAAGCTTTCTTT
TRBJ1-1 - - TRBV19 CASTNRGAGNTEAFF TGTGCCAGTACCAATCGAGGGGCGGGGAACACTGAAGCTTTCTTT
TRBJ1-1 - - TRBV5-4 CASSPEVRTEAFF TGTGCCAGCAGCCCCGAGGTTAGGACTGAAGCTTTCTTT
TRBJ1-2 - - TRBV21-1 CASSNERGFYGYTF TGTGCCAGCAGCAACGAAAGGGGATTCTATGGCTACACCTTC
TRBJ2-7 - - TRBV6-1 CASSAQGNSYEQYF TGTGCCAGCAGTGCCCAGGGGAACTCCTACGAGCAGTACTTC
TRBJ1-2 - TRBD1 TRBV27 CASRRTGVEYGYTF TGTGCCAGCAGACGGACAGGGGTGGAATATGGCTACACCTTC
TRBJ2-1 - - TRBV27 CASSFETDDNEQFF TGTGCCAGCAGTTTCGAGACCGACGACAATGAGCAGTTCTTC
TRBJ2-7 - - TRBV10-3 CAMAKGELTDEQYF TGTGCCATGGCAAAAGGGGAGTTGACAGATGAGCAGTACTTC
TRBJ1-2 - TRBD1 TRBV9 CASSPPGTGRVDYGYTF TGTGCCAGCAGCCCCCCCGGGACAGGGAGGGTGGACTATGGCTACACCTTC
TRBJ1-1 - - TRBV19 CASSTGGRLNTEAFF TGTGCCAGTAGTACTGGGGGCAGACTAAACACTGAAGCTTTCTTT
TRBJ1-2 - - TRBV5-6 CASSLLGAGYTF TGTGCCAGCAGCTTGCTCGGGGCCGGCTACACCTTC
TRBJ1-1 - TRBD1 TRBV5-1 CASSLGAQGAAFF TGCGCCAGCAGCCTCGGGGCCCAGGGGGCTGCTTTCTTT
TRBJ2-3 - - TRBV5-6 CASSFSWDTDTQYF TGTGCCAGCAGCTTCAGCTGGGACACAGATACGCAGTATTTT
TRBJ1-3 - - TRBV9 CASSVVPETGNTIYF TGTGCCAGCAGCGTAGTACCAGAGACTGGAAACACCATATATTTT
TRBJ1-1 - - TRBV29-1 CSVREGGNTEAFF TGCAGCGTCCGGGAGGGAGGGAACACTGAAGCTTTCTTT
TRBJ2-3 - - TRBV9 CASSMGPEDTDTQYF TGTGCCAGCAGCATGGGACCTGAGGACACAGATACGCAGTATTTT
TRBJ2-3 few - TRBV29-1 CSVRLADTQYF TGCAGCGTGAGGTTGGCAGATACGCAGTATTTT
TRBJ2-5 - TRBD2 TRBV27 CASSRTSGGVGFQETQYF TGTGCCAGCAGTAGAACTAGTGGGGGGGTTGGGTTCCAAGAGACCCAGTACTTC
TRBJ2-2 - TRBD1 TRBV5-4 CASSWGTGAQGRELFF TGTGCCAGCAGCTGGGGGACAGGGGCACAGGGGAGGGAGCTGTTTTTT
TRBJ2-7 - - TRBV5-8 CASSSYQTYEQYF TGTGCCAGCAGCTCCTACCAGACCTACGAGCAGTACTTC
TRBJ2-5 - - TRBV6-6 CASRKGIEVETQYF TGTGCCAGCAGGAAGGGGATCGAGGTGGAGACCCAGTACTTC
TRBJ2-7 - - TRBV11-1 CASSLGRQSGEQYF TGTGCCAGCAGCTTAGGGCGACAGTCTGGGGAGCAGTACTTC
TRBJ2-6 - - TRBV7-2 CASSPSRSGANVLTF TGTGCCAGCAGCCCGTCGCGATCTGGGGCCAACGTCCTGACTTTC
TRBJ1-2 - - TRBV6-5 CASSSTVSYGYTF TGTGCCAGCAGTTCCACCGTCTCCTATGGCTACACCTTC
TRBJ2-2 - - TRBV7-9 CASSLGASDTGELFF TGTGCCAGCAGCTTAGGAGCTTCCGACACCGGGGAGCTGTTTTTT